Sequencing of this T cell receptor (beta chain) was carried out in a study of T cell responses to AZD1222 COVID-19 vaccine. Repertoires were generated with immunoSEQ multiplex PCR, while TCRdb's copy carries only in-frame clones and drops some. This table holds about 140,000 clones, 92% found once. Note on this clone: No antigen is known for it.

Germline CDR1 is MNHEY and CDR2 is SVGAGI. J lost 6 bases, V lost 6 bases, and 9 bases had no gene match. The CDR3 sequence is 14 residues long. Study-wide points: White British donors predominated, females outnumbered males, and clonal diversity was possibly underestimated. Spike-spanning, vaccine-associated CD4 TCRs were dominant at 160-218 and 743-854.

The specimen comprised peripheral blood, sampled on day 0 of AZD1222 vaccination. This sequence was found in an adult in good health. The chain joins TRBV6-5 to TRBJ2-7, with 9 nucleotides matching TRBD1. The CDR3 spells CASSLTGGPFEQYF. CDR3 sequence (DNA): TGTGCCAGCAGCCTGACAGGGGGTCCCTTCGAGCAGTACTTC.